The 19 T cell receptor beta chains given below trace back to one sample, sequenced in a study of spatial heterogeneity in lung cancer. Time point described: sample taken at primary tumor resection. Unsorted tumor, nontumor lung tissue or cryopreserved PBMC supplied the whole RNA. TCRdb called the 5' RACE reads again in MiXCR, with one record for every CDR3 protein. The profile shows about 45,000 distinct CDR3 sequences, about an eighth of them singletons. The material sequenced was PBMCs, taken at surgery. These receptors came from a male donor with early-stage non-small cell lung cancer.

This clonotype turned up a few times. The chain employs TRBV27 and TRBJ2-3, with D hard to call. From germline, CDR1 is MNHEY and CDR2 SMNVEV (reference sequence). Trimming cost V 6 bases and J 1 base, with 11 bases left between them. The CDR3 extends over 14 amino acids. CDR3 bases: TGTGCCAGCAGCCCCGCTCGCGGCACAGATACGCAGTATTTT. It specifies CASSPARGTDTQYF.

There are a few counts of this clonotype. The CDR3 is CASMLQGAPNNEQFF. The CDR3 nucleotides read TGTGCCAGCATGCTACAGGGGGCCCCCAACAATGAGCAGTTCTTC. The chain has TRBV7-9 and TRBJ2-1; TRBD1 matches at 9 bases. With 7 bases clipped from V and 5 bases from J, the junction kept 9 bases outside the gene matches. The CDR3 contains 15 residues. Germline CDR1 and CDR2: SEHNR and FQNEAQ (reference sequence).

CDR3 amino acids: CASSDLDLSGNTIYF. The CDR3, as DNA: TGTGCCAGCAGTGACCTCGACCTCTCTGGAAACACCATATATTTT. This rearrangement joins TRBV6-2 or TRBV6-3 to TRBJ1-3; D unclear. The germline CDR1 and CDR2 sequences are MNHEY and SVGEGT. The CDR3 totals 15 residues. Deletions cut 5 bases from V and 0 bases from J, with 11 bases between.

The sample holds a few counts of this clonotype. The gene calls are TRBV16 and TRBJ1-1; 8 bases line up with TRBD1. V lost 4 bases and J lost 4; bases outside the gene matches: 8. Germline values: CDR1 KGHSY, CDR2 FQNENV. CDR3 length equals 15 residues. Here the CDR3 reads CASSLGQGGPTEAFF. The CDR3, as DNA: TGTGCCAGCAGCCTTGGACAGGGAGGTCCCACTGAAGCTTTCTTT.

A single count supports this clonotype. Since a much larger clone is just one base distant, this may be a read error. V and J are TRBV7-2 and TRBJ2-3, with D unresolved. The CDR3 covers 12 residues. Germline CDR1 and CDR2: SGHTA and FQGNSA. In DNA, the CDR3 is TGTGCCACCAGCCCCCGCCGGGATACGCAGTATTTT. It specifies CATSPRRDTQYF.

The chain uses TRBV7-9 and TRBJ2-1; 7 nucleotides match TRBD2. The CDR3 is 15 residues long. Trimming removed 6 bases from V and 4 bases from J; junction bases left unmatched: 9. Germline V gene lookup returns CDR1 SEHNR and CDR2 FQNEAQ (reference sequence). DNA of the CDR3: TGTGCCAGCAGGCGAAGCGGGACGACATACAATGAGCAGTTCTTC. It specifies CASRRSGTTYNEQFF.

The sample holds a few counts of this clonotype. This chain uses TRBV10-3 with TRBJ1-6, with D perhaps TRBD1 (6 bases). Germline V gene sequence: CDR1 ENHRY, CDR2 SYGVKD. The CDR3 is 15 residues long. V lost 5 bases and J 7 bases, leaving 15 bases between the germline ends. In DNA form, the CDR3 reads TGTGCCATCAGTCCCACCGACAGGTTCAATTCACCCCTCCACTTT. Encoded protein: CAISPTDRFNSPLHF.

There are many counts of this clonotype. This chain joins TRBV6-5 and TRBJ1-1; D gene ambiguous. The ends were cut back, 5 bases at V and 0 bases at J, with 13 bases in the middle. The germline V gene encodes CDR1 MNHEY and CDR2 SVGAGI. This CDR3 comprises 15 residues. In DNA, the CDR3 is TGTGCCAGCAGTAAGCGGACGGATATGAACACTGAAGCTTTCTTT. Protein product: CASSKRTDMNTEAFF.

This clonotype has just a few counts. The chain carries TRBV3-1 and TRBJ2-6; tentatively, D is TRBD2 (5 bases). Germline V gene lookup returns CDR1 LGHDT and CDR2 YNNKEL (reference sequence). CDR3 length equals 17 residues. V lost 1 base and J lost 2, with 12 bases in between. This CDR3 is CASSQGASLAGANVLTF. The CDR3 DNA is TGTGCCAGCAGCCAAGGTGCTAGCCTTGCTGGGGCCAACGTCCTGACTTTC.

This clonotype was found many times. The rearrangement joins TRBV5-1 to TRBJ2-1; no definite D call. The CDR3 is made up of 12 amino acids. Germline assignment: CDR1 SGHRS and CDR2 YFSETQ. V was clipped by 1 base and J by 8 bases, with 7 bases between them. The CDR3 coding sequence is TGCGCCAGCAGCTTGCAGGATCATGAGCAGTTCTTC. It is translated as CASSLQDHEQFF.

This clonotype was detected many times. One end of the junction fails to match germline, which may point to a read error. The V and J genes are TRBV29-1 and TRBJ2-7; 8 nucleotides match TRBD1. CDR1 SQVTM and CDR2 ANQGSEA come from the germline V gene. The CDR3 runs to 14 residues. CDR3 bases: TGCAGCGTAGAAGCTGGACAGGGATCAGGCGAGCAGTACTTC. Residues: CSVEAGQGSGEQYF.

This chain uses TRBV20-1 with TRBJ2-3; TRBD2 matches 10 bases. V was clipped by 6 bases and J by 5 bases; unmatched bases: 8. The CDR3 runs 14 residues. From germline, CDR1 is DFQATT and CDR2 SNEGSKA (reference sequence). CDR3 bases: TGCAGTGCACTCAGCGGGAGGGCCGTAGATACGCAGTATTTT. Its protein is CSALSGRAVDTQYF.

The CDR3 reads CSGQTSYNEQFF. DNA of the CDR3: TGCAGCGGTCAGACTAGTTACAATGAGCAGTTCTTC. The gene calls are TRBV29-1 and TRBJ2-1, with TRBD2 as a possible D gene (6 bases). CDR3 length equals 12 residues. Germline CDR1 is SQVTM and CDR2 is ANQGSEA. V lost 7 bases and J 4 bases, leaving 11 bases between the germline ends.

This clonotype was found many times. V is TRBV10-3 and J is TRBJ1-2; TRBD1 agrees at 7 bases. The germline gives CDR1 ENHRY, CDR2 SYGVKD. Germline trimming cut 2 bases from V and 4 bases from J; bases unmatched to any gene: 4. The CDR3 runs to 14 residues. The CDR3 spells CAISETTGIYGYTF. Here the CDR3 DNA reads TGTGCCATCAGTGAGACGACAGGGATCTATGGCTACACCTTC.

The chain recombines TRBV6-5 with TRBJ1-6; no clear D. V lost 6 bases, J lost 3 bases, and 3 bases lay in between. This CDR3 spans 12 amino acids. CDR1 and CDR2 from the germline V gene are MNHEY and SVGAGI. CDR3 sequence: CASSGYNSPLHF. Written as DNA, the CDR3 is TGTGCCAGCAGCGGCTATAATTCACCCCTCCACTTT.

This clonotype has ten or more counts. The chain links TRBV7-2 to TRBJ2-5; D perhaps matches TRBD2 (5 bases). Germline V gene sequence: CDR1 SGHTA, CDR2 FQGNSA. This CDR3 contains 13 residues. Trimming removed 2 bases at V and 7 bases at J, with 11 bases between. The chain's CDR3 is CASSLQVTRTQYF. CDR3 in DNA: TGTGCCAGCAGCTTACAGGTCACTAGGACCCAGTACTTC.

The table lists this clonotype with many counts. The V and J genes are TRBV19 and TRBJ1-5; 8 nucleotides line up with TRBD1. This CDR3 is built from 13 residues. J gave up 7 bases and V 6 bases, and 5 bases lay outside the gene matches. CDR1 and CDR2 (germline): LNHDA, SQIVND (reference sequence). The CDR3 spells CASSPDRAQPQHF. CDR3 coding DNA: TGTGCCAGTAGCCCGGACAGGGCACAGCCCCAGCATTTT.

This clonotype was found many times. This chain connects TRBV7-8 to TRBJ2-3, with 11 bases fitting TRBD1. CDR3 length: 16 residues. V was pared by 0 bases and J by 11 bases, with 10 bases of the junction left unmatched. The V gene's germline CDR1 is SGHVS and CDR2 FQNEAQ. The CDR3 loop reads CASSLAGQGDGRRQYF. The CDR3 region has the DNA TGTGCCAGCAGCTTAGCGGGACAGGGGGACGGTAGGCGGCAGTATTTT.

This clonotype has more than one count but fewer than ten. The chain carries TRBV7-9 and TRBJ2-7; the match to TRBD1 covers 9 bases. Germline assignment: CDR1 SEHNR and CDR2 FQNEAQ (reference sequence). Trimming removed 7 bases from V and 1 base from J; junction bases left unmatched: 8. CDR3 size: 15 residues. In nucleotides, the CDR3 is TGTGCCAGCATCAAAGGGACAGGGCCATCCTACGAGCAGTACTTC. This translates into CASIKGTGPSYEQYF.